These 25 T cell receptor beta chains were sequenced from one sample in a study of T-cell memory formation after mild COVID-19. TCRdb analysed the 5' RACE reads with MiXCR anew, one entry per CDR3 protein. The sample shows 400,000 to 500,000 distinct CDR3 sequences, approximately 24% of them seen only once. The sample consisted of PBMCs or a T cell subset sorted from them (not recorded which). Receptors were obtained from an adult woman who had mild COVID-19 (a few samples of this study predate the infection). Cell type and time point are not known.

V is TRBV4-3 and J is TRBJ1-2; 8 nucleotides agree with TRBD1. The CDR3 is 14 amino acids. After removal of 1 base from V and 8 bases from J, the junction contained 6 bases not matched to a gene. Germline CDR1 LGHNA, CDR2 YSLEER. The CDR3 DNA is TGCGCCAGCAGCCAAGGTGACAGGGGCTCCGGCTACACCTTC. Protein: CASSQGDRGSGYTF.

The chain uses TRBV20-1 and TRBJ1-6; the D is unclear. V was cut by 5 bases and J by 10 bases, with 12 bases left in between. Germline CDR1 DFQATT, CDR2 SNEGSKA (reference sequence). This CDR3 region has 12 residues. As DNA, the CDR3 is TGCAGTGCTGGGAGGGTTGACTCACCCCTCCACTTT. This gives the protein CSAGRVDSPLHF.

This clonotype was seen more than once but under ten times. The chain couples TRBV4-3 to TRBJ2-1, with 13 bases identical to TRBD2. Germline V CDR1 and CDR2: LGHNA, YSLEER. V shed 0 bases, J shed 6 bases, and the junction held 8 bases outside the gene matches. This CDR3 has 18 amino acids. CDR3 sequence (DNA): TGCGCCAGCAGCCAAGATACTAGCGGGAGGGCCCTCTTCAATGAGCAGTTCTTC. Its translation: CASSQDTSGRALFNEQFF.

This clonotype was detected only a few times. The CDR3 sequence is CASSPLRGYQPQHF. DNA of the CDR3: TGTGCCAGCAGTCCTCTCAGGGGGTACCAGCCCCAGCATTTT. This sequence joins TRBV28 and TRBJ1-5; 7 bases match TRBD1. V was pared by 5 bases and J by 7 bases, with 8 bases of the junction left unmatched. This CDR3 contains 14 residues. Looked up from germline, CDR1 is MDHEN and CDR2 is SYDVKM.

This clonotype occurred a few times. The V gene is TRBV9, the J gene TRBJ2-3; 7 positions match TRBD1. Trimming removed 0 bases from V and 2 bases from J; junction bases left unmatched: 9. The CDR3 has 17 residues. From germline, CDR1 is SGDLS and CDR2 YYNGEE. CDR3 in DNA: TGTGCCAGCAGCGTAGGACGAGGGGGCTTCTTCACAGATACGCAGTATTTT. Protein sequence: CASSVGRGGFFTDTQYF. Full variable domain (remainder filled in from reference TRBV9 and TRBJ2-3): DSGVTQTPKHLITATGQRVTLRCSPRSGDLSVYWYQQSLDQGLQFLIQYYNGEERAKGNILERFSAQQFPDLHSELNLSSLELGDSALYFCASSVGRGGFFTDTQYFGPGTRLTVL.

This sequence joins TRBV7-9 and TRBJ1-5; TRBD1 matches at 7 bases. The CDR3 extends over 15 amino acids. V lost 4 bases and J lost 3; bases outside the gene matches: 6. CDR1 is SEHNR, CDR2 FQNEAQ, per germline (reference sequence). CDR3: CASSYGTAHNQPQHF. The CDR3 coding sequence is TGTGCCAGCAGCTACGGGACAGCCCACAATCAGCCCCAGCATTTT.

This clonotype was detected only a few times. The chain couples TRBV18 to TRBJ1-2; TRBD1 matches at 7 bases. V gave up 3 bases and J gave up 4 bases; unmatched junction bases: 5. The germline gives CDR1 KGHSH, CDR2 LQKENI. The CDR3 is made up of 14 amino acids. As DNA, the CDR3 is TGTGCCAGCTCACCCAACCGGGACAGCTATGGCTACACCTTC. This translates into CASSPNRDSYGYTF.

The chain is built from TRBV20-1 and TRBJ2-5; D gene unclear. This CDR3 has 15 residues. In germline, CDR1 is DFQATT, CDR2 SNEGSKA (reference sequence). The V gene lost 1 base and the J gene lost 2 bases, with 14 bases spanning the gap. The CDR3 nucleotides are TGCAGTGCTAGAGTACCGGGTGGCCTACAAGAGACCCAGTACTTC. It translates to CSARVPGGLQETQYF.

This clonotype was seen a few times. This chain connects TRBV15 to TRBJ2-7; D possibly matches TRBD1 or TRBD2 (5 bases each). Trimming pared 6 bases from V and 7 bases from J, leaving 16 bases between. The germline V gene has CDR1 LNHNV and CDR2 YYDKDF (reference sequence). The CDR3 runs to 13 residues. CDR3 DNA: TGTGCCACCAGTAGGCGAGGGGCAGGGGAGCAGTACTTC. Residues: CATSRRGAGEQYF.

This clonotype appeared many times. This rearrangement joins TRBV6-5 to TRBJ2-3, with no clear D. The length of the CDR3 is 12 residues. Per germline, CDR1 MNHEY and CDR2 SVGAGI. The V gene lost 6 bases and the J gene lost 5 bases, with 9 bases spanning the gap. The CDR3 DNA reads as TGTGCCAGCAGCTCTACAAGAGATACGCAGTATTTT. Protein: CASSSTRDTQYF.

The gene calls are TRBV15 and TRBJ2-1; 7 bases are a match to TRBD2. CDR1 and CDR2 (germline): LNHNV, YYDKDF (reference sequence). J lost 6 bases, V lost 1 base, and 9 bases had no gene match. There are 16 residues in the CDR3. The CDR3 sequence is CATSRASSGPFNEQFF. DNA of the CDR3: TGTGCCACCAGCAGAGCCTCTAGCGGACCCTTCAATGAGCAGTTCTTC.

The chain carries TRBV15 and TRBJ1-1; D not certain. This CDR3 has 15 amino acids. Germline CDR1 is LNHNV and CDR2 is YYDKDF (reference sequence). V was cut by 3 bases and J by 0 bases, with 11 bases left in between. The CDR3 region is CATSRWTVMNTEAFF. The CDR3 DNA sequence: TGTGCCACCAGCAGGTGGACGGTAATGAACACTGAAGCTTTCTTT.

The chain is built from TRBV20-1 and TRBJ1-5; no clear D. The CDR3 loop spans 13 amino acids. CDR1 is DFQATT, CDR2 SNEGSKA, per germline (reference sequence). Between the trimmed V and J ends, which lost 3 bases and 2 bases, there was a span of 8 bases. CDR3 sequence reads: CSARGPGNQPQHF. The CDR3 region has the DNA TGCAGTGCTAGGGGCCCAGGCAATCAGCCCCAGCATTTT.

The chain links TRBV6-5 to TRBJ2-1; maybe TRBD2 (5 bases). V lost 7 bases, J lost 8 bases, and 24 bases lay in between. Germline CDR1 reads MNHEY; CDR2 reads SVGAGI. The CDR3 is 16 amino acids. The CDR3 coding sequence is TGTGCCAGCACCTCACTAGTCTCCCGGCCTTGGGATGAGCAGTTCTTC. Protein sequence: CASTSLVSRPWDEQFF.

The chain is built from TRBV18 and TRBJ1-1; D gene uncertain. CDR3 length: 13 residues. The germline V gene encodes CDR1 KGHSH and CDR2 LQKENI. V was shortened by 5 bases and J by 1 base, with 8 bases between the two germline ends. The CDR3 DNA reads as TGTGCCAGCTCAGATAGCCCGAACACTGAAGCTTTCTTT. This sequence encodes CASSDSPNTEAFF.

This chain links TRBV12-3 or TRBV12-4 with TRBJ1-1; tentative D call: TRBD1 (6 bases). The germline V and J ends were trimmed by 5 bases and 6 bases, with 13 bases remaining between them. CDR3 length: 13 residues. CDR3 protein: CASSEQGFAEAFF. Written as DNA, the CDR3 is TGTGCCAGCAGTGAACAGGGTTTTGCTGAAGCTTTCTTT.

The chain employs TRBV6-2 or TRBV6-3 and TRBJ2-7, with 7 bases that match TRBD1. This CDR3 contains 15 residues. Germline CDR1 reads MNHEY; CDR2 reads SVGEGT. V dropped 2 bases and J dropped 3; count of bases not matched to a gene: 7. CDR3 sequence reads: CASSYDLGQDYEQYF. CDR3 nucleotide sequence: TGTGCCAGCAGTTACGACCTAGGACAGGACTACGAGCAGTACTTC.

J is TRBJ1-5 and V is TRBV27; possible D gene TRBD1, 6 bases. V lost 8 bases, J lost 0 bases, and 20 bases lay in between. The germline V gene encodes CDR1 MNHEY and CDR2 SMNVEV (reference sequence). The CDR3 is made up of 17 amino acids. CDR3 nucleotides: TGTGCCAGCCGGGACACCTCCCACTTAATTAGCAATCAGCCCCAGCATTTT. Its protein is CASRDTSHLISNQPQHF.

This clonotype was found many times. J is TRBJ2-7 and V is TRBV7-2, with D possibly called TRBD1 or TRBD2 (5 bases each). The CDR3 sequence is 16 residues long. Trimming took 2 bases from V and 4 from J, leaving 18 bases between them. Germline CDR1 reads SGHTA; CDR2 reads FQGNSA. The CDR3 coding sequence is TGTGCCAGCAGCTTACGCGCGGTTCAGGGAGCATACGAGCAGTACTTC. This encodes CASSLRAVQGAYEQYF.

The chain combines TRBV9 with TRBJ1-1, with no clear D. The CDR3 has 14 amino acids. V was clipped by 1 base and J by 0 bases, with 7 bases between them. The germline V gene has CDR1 SGDLS and CDR2 YYNGEE. The CDR3 DNA reads TGTGCCAGCAGCGTATCGCTCATGAACACTGAAGCTTTCTTT. Amino acid sequence: CASSVSLMNTEAFF.

There are a few counts of this clonotype. V and J are TRBV4-1 and TRBJ2-2; TRBD2 agrees at 7 bases. Germline trimming cut 7 bases from V and 1 base from J; bases unmatched to any gene: 9. Germline CDR1 is MGHRA and CDR2 is YSYEKL. The CDR3 extends over 16 amino acids. Written as DNA, the CDR3 is TGCGCCAGCAACCTGGGTCTAGCGGTGAACACCGGGGAGCTGTTTTTT. It encodes CASNLGLAVNTGELFF.

The chain combines TRBV27 with TRBJ2-7; D is unclear. Germline CDR1 and CDR2: MNHEY and SMNVEV (reference sequence). The CDR3 consists of 12 residues. V was pared by 8 bases and J by 6 bases, with 14 bases between. CDR3 nucleotide sequence: TGTGCCAGCGCGATGGGTTTAGGCGAGCAGTACTTC. This codes for CASAMGLGEQYF.

This chain uses TRBV20-1 with TRBJ2-1; 7 bases are shared with TRBD2. Germline assignment: CDR1 DFQATT and CDR2 SNEGSKA (reference sequence). This CDR3 is built from 14 residues. V was pared by 1 base and J by 12 bases, with 12 bases of the junction left unmatched. The CDR3 DNA sequence: TGCAGTGCTAGAGTCCGGGACTACGTATTCGGGCAGTTCTTC. Translation: CSARVRDYVFGQFF.

The V and J genes are TRBV7-6 and TRBJ2-3; the match to TRBD1 covers 7 bases. The germline gives CDR1 SGHVS, CDR2 FNYEAQ. Unmatched junction bases numbered 8, after V lost 5 bases and J lost 0 bases. The length of the CDR3 is 16 residues. This CDR3 reads CASSATGRTSTDTQYF. The CDR3 DNA reads TGTGCCAGCAGCGCGACAGGGAGAACTAGCACAGATACGCAGTATTTT.

A few counts support this clonotype. The chain employs TRBV10-3 and TRBJ1-6, with 8 bases fitting TRBD1. CDR3 length: 15 residues. Germline V CDR1 and CDR2: ENHRY, SYGVKD. V lost 0 bases, J lost 10 bases, and 5 bases stayed unmatched. CDR3 nucleotides: TGTGCCATCAGTGAGTCGGACAGGGTAGGCTCACCCCTCCACTTT. Its protein product is CAISESDRVGSPLHF.